This T cell receptor beta chain was identified during a study of HIV-infected patients and healthy controls. All unsorted peripheral T cells were captured because whole blood was used without fractionation. About 450 ng RNA was reverse transcribed with alpha and beta constant-region primers. Separate chain-specific third strand synthesis with multiplexing indices produced the alpha and beta libraries. In TCRdb, the 5' RACE reads were re-called with MiXCR into one record per CDR3 protein. Of 9,500 or so distinct CDR3 sequences detected, roughly 5% appear once; the ten largest clones hold less than 15%. Trimming left V 6 bases short and J 0 bases short, with 9 bases between. The CDR3 totals 14 residues. Per germline, CDR1 MDHEN and CDR2 SYDVKM. This clonotype has a count of ten or more.

This chain connects TRBV28 to TRBJ1-5; D unresolved. The clonotype comes from an adult with HIV infection. Sample: blood, taken before antiretroviral therapy. DNA of the CDR3: TGTGCCAGCAGGGGGTCCCTTAGCAATCAGCCCCAGCATTTT. This sequence encodes CASRGSLSNQPQHF.